Listed here are 3 T cell receptor beta chains from one sample, sequenced in a study of tumor-infiltrating lymphocytes in oesophageal squamous cell carcinoma. TCRdb processed the PCR reads anew with MiXCR; each CDR3 protein has one entry. The table has approximately 20,000 distinct CDR3 sequences, less than 50% seen once; the top ten hold 6.8%. The sequencing input was blood. All receptors come from a male donor with esophageal squamous cell carcinoma.

This clonotype was counted many times. A clone one base away is much larger, so this may be a read error. The chain is built from TRBV6-6 and TRBJ2-1; 10 positions agree with TRBD2. The DNA end favors TRBJ2-7, so the J call may be wrong. CDR1 is MNHNY and CDR2 is SVGAGI in the germline V gene (reference sequence). There are 16 residues in the CDR3. The CDR3 spells CASSYPTSGAYNEQYF. Here the CDR3 DNA reads TGTGCCAGCAGTTACCCTACTAGCGGGGCCTACAATGAGCAGTACTTC.

This clonotype was observed a handful of times. The gene calls are TRBV7-2 and TRBJ2-1; TRBD2 matches at 11 bases. The V gene end was trimmed by 6 bases and the J gene end by 5 bases; junction bases not matched to a gene: 9. The CDR3 is 16 amino acids. Germline V CDR1 and CDR2: SGHTA, FQGNSA. The CDR3 sequence: CASRFSSGRPNNEQFF. CDR3 DNA: TGTGCCAGCAGGTTCTCTAGCGGGAGGCCGAACAATGAGCAGTTCTTC.

This clonotype was seen at least ten times. The rearrangement links TRBV7-6 to TRBJ2-1; 9 nucleotides line up with TRBD2. CDR3 length: 16 residues. The germline CDR1 and CDR2 sequences are SGHVS and FNYEAQ. Trimming removed 0 bases from V and 9 bases from J; junction bases left unmatched: 9. The DNA of the CDR3 is TGTGCCAGCAGCTTAGCCGTGGGTAGCGGGGGAATTGAGCAGTTCTTC. Its translation: CASSLAVGSGGIEQFF.